This TCR beta chain is drawn from a study of cytomegalovirus exposure and HLA in healthy donors. Study-level findings and limits: A later analysis reportedly identified an Asian-associated ancestry cluster as carrying fewer N-insertions than the approximately 670-donor mean. Per a prior analysis, the majority of TCR beta V segments were productive roughly 90% or roughly 30% of the time.

With regard to this clone: Antigen specificity is unknown.

Vbeta (60) and Jbeta (13) primers were used in the PCR. TCRdb's table, derived via immunoSEQ multiplex PCR, lists solely in-frame clones and lacks some. The sample gives approximately 110,000 clones, 79% of which show up once; about 3% is in the top ten. The sample comprised PBMCs. The TCR originated in a woman aged 40 to 50 in good health and CMV-seronegative.

The CDR3 reads CASSQDRGAGKNIQYF. The CDR3 nucleotides read TGCGCCAGCAGCCAAGATCGGGGGGCAGGCAAAAACATTCAGTACTTC. This sequence joins TRBV4-3 and TRBJ2-4; possibly TRBD2 for D (7 bases). The CDR3 has 16 amino acids. V lost 0 bases, J lost 3 bases, and 12 bases lay in between. The germline CDR1 and CDR2 sequences are LGHNA and YSLEER.